Here is one T cell receptor beta chain with its context. Antigen: not known. The sample belongs to a study of STAT5B mutations in CD4+ large granular lymphocyte leukemia. Study information: Among healthy donors, a particular HLA allele went with more CDR3 'QG' motifs. Broader study findings: Top patient clones used TRBV06 genes more often: 8/27 versus 2/35 in controls. Patient CD4-sorted repertoires stayed more clonal than healthy ones after leukemic-clone removal.

Some clones are missing from TCRdb's copy, which holds only in-frame ones; the method was immunoSEQ multiplex PCR. The sample has 22,000 or so clones, 60% to 85% seen once; the top ten hold about 0.43%. The CDR3 is 16 residues long. Trimming took 4 bases from V and 3 from J; bases not matched to a gene: 12. The germline V gene has CDR1 SGDLS and CDR2 YYNGEE. This receptor was obtained from a human donor in good health. The J gene is TRBJ1-1, the V gene TRBV9, with 7 bases that match TRBD1. Sequenced: CD4+ T cells from blood buffy coats. The CDR3 protein is CASSPLMQGGDTEAFF. CDR3 DNA: TGTGCCAGCAGCCCCCTTATGCAGGGGGGGGACACTGAAGCTTTCTTT. Together with reference TRBV9 and TRBJ1-1, the CDR3 gives the full variable domain: DSGVTQTPKHLITATGQRVTLRCSPRSGDLSVYWYQQSLDQGLQFLIQYYNGEERAKGNILERFSAQQFPDLHSELNLSSLELGDSALYFCASSPLMQGGDTEAFFGQGTRLTVV.